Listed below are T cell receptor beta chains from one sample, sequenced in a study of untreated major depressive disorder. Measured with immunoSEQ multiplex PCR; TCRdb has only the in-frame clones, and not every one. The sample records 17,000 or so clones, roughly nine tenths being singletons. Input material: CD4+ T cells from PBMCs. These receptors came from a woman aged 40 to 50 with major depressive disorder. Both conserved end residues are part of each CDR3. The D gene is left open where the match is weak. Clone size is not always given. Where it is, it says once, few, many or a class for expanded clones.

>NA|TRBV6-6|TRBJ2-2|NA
CASSYRGGTSGELFF
TGTGCCAGCAGTTACAGGGGGGGTACTTCCGGGGAGCTGTTTTTT
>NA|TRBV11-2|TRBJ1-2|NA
CASSLDTLDYGYTF
TGTGCCAGCAGCTTGGACACGTTAGACTATGGCTACACCTTC
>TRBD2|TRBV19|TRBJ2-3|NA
CASSDRAGGTDTQYF
TGTGCCAGTAGCGACCGGGCGGGGGGCACAGATACGCAGTATTTT
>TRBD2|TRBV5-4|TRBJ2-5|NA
CASSLMLAGGVTQETQYF
TGTGCCAGCAGCTTGATGTTAGCGGGAGGAGTCACACAAGAGACCCAGTACTTC
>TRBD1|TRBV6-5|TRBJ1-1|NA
CASSYQTGVDTEAFF
TGTGCCAGCAGTTACCAGACAGGGGTTGACACTGAAGCTTTCTTT
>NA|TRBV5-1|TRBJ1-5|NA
CASRFSPTGNQPQHF
TGCGCCAGCAGATTTTCACCGACTGGCAATCAGCCCCAGCATTTT
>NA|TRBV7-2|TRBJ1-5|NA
CASSRQADSNQPQHF
TGTGCCAGCAGTCGACAGGCCGATAGCAATCAGCCCCAGCATTTT
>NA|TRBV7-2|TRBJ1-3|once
CASSFPLGNTIYF
TGTGCCAGCAGCTTTCCCCTTGGAAACACCATATATTTT
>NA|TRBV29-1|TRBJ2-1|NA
CSVSSQGSSYNEQFF
TGCAGCGTTTCCTCCCAGGGATCCTCCTACAATGAGCAGTTCTTC
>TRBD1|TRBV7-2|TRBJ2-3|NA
CASSRQGPITDTQYF
TGTGCCAGCAGCCGACAGGGGCCGATCACAGATACGCAGTATTTT
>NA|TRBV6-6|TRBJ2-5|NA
CASSYGERQETQYF
TGTGCCAGCAGTTACGGGGAGAGACAAGAGACCCAGTACTTC
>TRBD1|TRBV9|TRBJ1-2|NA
CASSVSTGDYGYTF
TGTGCCAGCAGCGTATCGACAGGGGACTATGGCTACACCTTC
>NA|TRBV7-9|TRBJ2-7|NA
CASSDTPAYEQYF
TGTGCCAGCAGCGATACACCTGCCTACGAGCAGTACTTC
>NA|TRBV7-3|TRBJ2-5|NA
CASSPDGGQETQYF
TGTGCCAGCAGCCCAGATGGGGGCCAAGAGACCCAGTACTTC
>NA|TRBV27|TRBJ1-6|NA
CASTRREGRRNSPLHF
TGTGCCAGCACCCGTCGTGAGGGCCGACGTAATTCACCCCTCCACTTT
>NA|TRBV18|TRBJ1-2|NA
CASSPQSGNYGYTF
TGTGCCAGCTCACCACAATCGGGAAACTATGGCTACACCTTC
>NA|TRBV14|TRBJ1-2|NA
CASSHGAPYGYTF
TGTGCCAGCAGCCACGGGGCCCCCTATGGCTACACCTTC
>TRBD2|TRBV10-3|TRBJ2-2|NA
CAISERDLTGELFF
TGTGCCATCAGCGAGCGGGATCTTACCGGGGAGCTGTTTTTT
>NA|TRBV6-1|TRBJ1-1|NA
CASTPFGTEAFF
TGTGCCAGCACCCCCTTTGGGACTGAAGCTTTCTTT
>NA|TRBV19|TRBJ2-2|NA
CASGADYTGELFF
TGTGCCAGTGGGGCAGACTATACCGGGGAGCTGTTTTTT
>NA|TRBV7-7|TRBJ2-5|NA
CASSSTLGTQYF
TGTGCTAGCAGCTCCACTCTCGGTACCCAGTACTTC
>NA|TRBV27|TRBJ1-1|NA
CASSLSTVTEAFF
TGTGCCAGCAGTTTATCCACAGTCACTGAAGCTTTCTTT
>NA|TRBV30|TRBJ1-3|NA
CAWNPQGWGNTIYF
TGTGCCTGGAACCCCCAGGGGTGGGGAAACACCATATATTTT
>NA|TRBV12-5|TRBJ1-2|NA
CASGLVPGDGYTF
TGTGCTAGTGGTTTGGTACCGGGAGATGGCTACACCTTC
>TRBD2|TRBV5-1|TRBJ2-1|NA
CASSLEAGVLGEQFF
TGCGCCAGCAGCTTGGAAGCGGGAGTCCTCGGTGAGCAGTTCTTC
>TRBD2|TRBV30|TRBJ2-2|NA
CAWFSGGAPGELFF
TGTGCCTGGTTTAGCGGGGGGGCCCCCGGGGAGCTGTTTTTT
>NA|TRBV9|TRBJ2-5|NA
CASSVTGTQQETQYF
TGTGCCAGCAGCGTGACCGGGACACAACAAGAGACCCAGTACTTC